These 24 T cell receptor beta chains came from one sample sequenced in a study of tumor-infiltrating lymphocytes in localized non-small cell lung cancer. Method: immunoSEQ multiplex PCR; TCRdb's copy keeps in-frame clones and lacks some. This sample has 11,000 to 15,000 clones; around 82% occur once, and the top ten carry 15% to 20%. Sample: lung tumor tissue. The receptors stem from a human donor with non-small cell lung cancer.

CDR3 region: CASSPASISYEQYF. For the CDR3, the DNA is TGTGCCAGCAGTCCTGCCTCGATCTCCTACGAGCAGTACTTC. The V and J genes are TRBV27 and TRBJ2-7; D is ambiguous. This CDR3 has 14 residues. The germline gives CDR1 MNHEY, CDR2 SMNVEV (reference sequence). V lost 5 bases and J lost 0, with 11 bases in between.

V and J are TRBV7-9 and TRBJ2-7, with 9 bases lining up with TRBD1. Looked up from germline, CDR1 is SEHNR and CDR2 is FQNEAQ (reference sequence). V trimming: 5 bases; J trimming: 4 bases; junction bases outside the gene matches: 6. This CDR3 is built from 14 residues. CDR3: CASSPDRGTYEQYF. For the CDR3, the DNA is TGTGCCAGCAGCCCCGACAGGGGGACGTACGAGCAGTACTTC.

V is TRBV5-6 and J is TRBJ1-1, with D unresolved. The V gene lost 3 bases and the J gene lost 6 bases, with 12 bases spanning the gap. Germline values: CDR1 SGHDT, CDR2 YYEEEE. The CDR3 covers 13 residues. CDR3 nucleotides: TGTGCCAGCAGCTCCCCCGGTCGGGCTGAAGCTTTCTTT. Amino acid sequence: CASSSPGRAEAFF.

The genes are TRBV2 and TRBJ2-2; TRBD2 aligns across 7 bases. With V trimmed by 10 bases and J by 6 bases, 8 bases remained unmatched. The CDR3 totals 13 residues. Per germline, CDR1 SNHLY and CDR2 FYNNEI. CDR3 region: CATFSGAPGELFF. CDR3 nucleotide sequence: TGTGCCACCTTCAGCGGGGCGCCCGGGGAGCTGTTTTTT.

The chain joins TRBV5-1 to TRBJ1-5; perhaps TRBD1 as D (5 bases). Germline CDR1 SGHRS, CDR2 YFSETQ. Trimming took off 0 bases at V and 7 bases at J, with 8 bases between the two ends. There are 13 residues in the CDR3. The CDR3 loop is CASSLEGAQPQHF. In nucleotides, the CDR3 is TGCGCCAGCAGCTTGGAAGGGGCCCAGCCCCAGCATTTT.

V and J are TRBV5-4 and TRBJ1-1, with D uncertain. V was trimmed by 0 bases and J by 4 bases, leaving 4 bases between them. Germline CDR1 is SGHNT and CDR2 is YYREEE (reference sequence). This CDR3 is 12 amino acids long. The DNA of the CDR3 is TGTGCCAGCAGCTTGGTCGCCACTGAAGCTTTCTTT. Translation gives CASSLVATEAFF.

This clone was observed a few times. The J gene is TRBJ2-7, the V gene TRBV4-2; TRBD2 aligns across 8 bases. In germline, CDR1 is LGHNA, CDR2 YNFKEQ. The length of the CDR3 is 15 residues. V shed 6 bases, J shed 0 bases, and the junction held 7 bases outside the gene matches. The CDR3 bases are TGTGCCAGCAGGCCAACCGGGACTAGCTCCTACGAGCAGTACTTC. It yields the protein CASRPTGTSSYEQYF.

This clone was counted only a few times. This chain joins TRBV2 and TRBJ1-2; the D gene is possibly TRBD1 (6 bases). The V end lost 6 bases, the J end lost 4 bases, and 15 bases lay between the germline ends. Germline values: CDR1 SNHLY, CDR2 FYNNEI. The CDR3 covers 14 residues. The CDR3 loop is CASSHFLTGYGYTF. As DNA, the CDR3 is TGTGCCAGCAGCCATTTCTTGACAGGCTATGGCTACACCTTC.

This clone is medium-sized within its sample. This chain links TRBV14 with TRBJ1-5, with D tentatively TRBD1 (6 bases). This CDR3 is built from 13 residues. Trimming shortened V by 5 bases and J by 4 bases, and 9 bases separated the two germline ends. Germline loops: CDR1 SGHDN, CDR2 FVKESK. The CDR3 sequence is CASSSQGNQPQHF. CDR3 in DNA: TGTGCCAGCAGCTCCCAGGGGAATCAGCCCCAGCATTTT.

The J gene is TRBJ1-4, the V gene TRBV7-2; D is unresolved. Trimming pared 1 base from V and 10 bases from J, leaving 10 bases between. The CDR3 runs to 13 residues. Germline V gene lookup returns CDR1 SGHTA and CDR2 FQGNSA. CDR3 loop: CASSLEQEGKLFF. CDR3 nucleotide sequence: TGTGCCAGCAGCTTAGAGCAGGAGGGAAAACTGTTTTTT.

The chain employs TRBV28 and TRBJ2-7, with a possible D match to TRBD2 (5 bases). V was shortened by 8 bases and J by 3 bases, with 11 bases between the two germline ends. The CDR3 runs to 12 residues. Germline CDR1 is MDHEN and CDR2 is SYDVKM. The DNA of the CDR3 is TGTGCCAGCCGGGGTCTAAGCTACGAGCAGTACTTC. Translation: CASRGLSYEQYF.

The CDR3 DNA reads as TGTGCCAGCAGCTGGTCGCAGAGTAGGGGTTTAGGGTCACCCCTCCACTTT. Translated, it gives CASSWSQSRGLGSPLHF. The genes are TRBV5-6 and TRBJ1-6, with a possible D match to TRBD1 (5 bases). V gave up 3 bases and J gave up 10 bases, with 23 bases separating them. Per the germline V gene, CDR1 is SGHDT and CDR2 is YYEEEE. CDR3 length: 17 amino acids. Full variable domain (outside the CDR3, taken from reference TRBV5-6 and TRBJ1-6): DAGVTQSPTHLIKTRGQQVTLRCSPKSGHDTVSWYQQALGQGPQFIFQYYEEEERQRGNFPDRFSGHQFPNYSSELNVNALLLGDSALYLCASSWSQSRGLGSPLHFGNGTRLTVT.

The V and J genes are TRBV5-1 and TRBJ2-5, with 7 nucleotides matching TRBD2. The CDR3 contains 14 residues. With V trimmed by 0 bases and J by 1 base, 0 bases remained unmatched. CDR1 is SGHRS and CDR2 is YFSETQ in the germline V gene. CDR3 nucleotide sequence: TGCGCCAGCAGCTTGGGGGGGGGCCAAGAGACCCAGTACTTC. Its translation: CASSLGGGQETQYF.

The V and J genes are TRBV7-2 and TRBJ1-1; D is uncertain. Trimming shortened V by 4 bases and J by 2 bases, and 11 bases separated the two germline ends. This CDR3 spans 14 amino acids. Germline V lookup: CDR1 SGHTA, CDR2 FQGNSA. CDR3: CASSSYGKNTEAFF. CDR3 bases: TGTGCCAGCAGCTCCTATGGAAAAAACACTGAAGCTTTCTTT. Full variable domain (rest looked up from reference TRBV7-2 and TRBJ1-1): GAGVSQSPSNKVTEKGKDVELRCDPISGHTALYWYRQSLGQGLEFLIYFQGNSAPDKSGLPSDRFSAERTGGSVSTLTIQRTQQEDSAVYLCASSSYGKNTEAFFGQGTRLTVV.

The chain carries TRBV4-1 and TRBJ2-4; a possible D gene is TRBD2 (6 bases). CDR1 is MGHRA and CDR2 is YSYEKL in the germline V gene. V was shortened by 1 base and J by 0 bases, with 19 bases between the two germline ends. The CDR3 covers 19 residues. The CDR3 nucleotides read TGCGCCAGCAGCCAAGTGCCTCGGGGGATCCGTTTAGCCAAAAACATTCAGTACTTC. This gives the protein CASSQVPRGIRLAKNIQYF.

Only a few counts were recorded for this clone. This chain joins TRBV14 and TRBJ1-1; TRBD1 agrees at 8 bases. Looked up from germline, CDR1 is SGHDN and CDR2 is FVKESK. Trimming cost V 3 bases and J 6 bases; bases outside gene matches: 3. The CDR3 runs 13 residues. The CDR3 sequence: CASSQDRVAEAFF. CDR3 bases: TGTGCCAGCAGCCAGGACAGGGTAGCTGAAGCTTTCTTT.

CDR3 region: CASSESIIGGTQYF. The CDR3 nucleotides read TGTGCCAGCAGTGAATCCATCATCGGTGGTACGCAGTATTTT. The genes are TRBV2 and TRBJ2-3; D remains unclear. V was cut by 2 bases and J by 8 bases, with 14 bases left in between. The CDR3 covers 14 residues. Germline values: CDR1 SNHLY, CDR2 FYNNEI.

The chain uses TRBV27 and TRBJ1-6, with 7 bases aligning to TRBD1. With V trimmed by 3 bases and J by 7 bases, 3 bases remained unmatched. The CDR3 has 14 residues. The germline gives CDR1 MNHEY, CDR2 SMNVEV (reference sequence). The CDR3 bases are TGTGCCAGCAGTTTCGGACAGGAGAATTCACCCCTCCACTTT. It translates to CASSFGQENSPLHF.

CDR3 sequence reads: CASGITGINQPQHF. The DNA of the CDR3 is TGTGCCAGCGGGATAACAGGGATTAATCAGCCCCAGCATTTT. The chain combines TRBV28 with TRBJ1-5, with D possibly being TRBD1 (6 bases). V shed 8 bases and J shed 4 bases, with 15 bases lying between them. The CDR3 covers 14 residues. The V gene's germline CDR1 is MDHEN and CDR2 SYDVKM.

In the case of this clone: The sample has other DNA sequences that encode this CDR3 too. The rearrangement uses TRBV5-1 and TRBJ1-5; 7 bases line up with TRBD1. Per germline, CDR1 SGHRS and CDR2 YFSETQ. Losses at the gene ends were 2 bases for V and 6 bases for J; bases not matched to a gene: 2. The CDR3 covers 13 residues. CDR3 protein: CASSFQGGQPQHF. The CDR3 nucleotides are TGCGCCAGCAGCTTCCAGGGGGGTCAGCCCCAGCATTTT.

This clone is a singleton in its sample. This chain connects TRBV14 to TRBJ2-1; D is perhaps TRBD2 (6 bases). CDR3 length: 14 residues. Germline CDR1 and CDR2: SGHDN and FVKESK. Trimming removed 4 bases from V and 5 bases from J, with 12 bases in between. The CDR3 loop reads CASSLTLADNEQFF. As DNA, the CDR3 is TGTGCCAGCAGCCTGACCTTAGCGGACAATGAGCAGTTCTTC.

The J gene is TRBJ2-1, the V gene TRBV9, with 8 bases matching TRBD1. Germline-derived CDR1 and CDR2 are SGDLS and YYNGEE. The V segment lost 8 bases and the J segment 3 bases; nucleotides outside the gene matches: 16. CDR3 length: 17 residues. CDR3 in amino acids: CASGGTGHRGIYNEQFF. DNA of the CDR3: TGTGCCAGTGGAGGGACAGGCCATCGAGGGATCTACAATGAGCAGTTCTTC.

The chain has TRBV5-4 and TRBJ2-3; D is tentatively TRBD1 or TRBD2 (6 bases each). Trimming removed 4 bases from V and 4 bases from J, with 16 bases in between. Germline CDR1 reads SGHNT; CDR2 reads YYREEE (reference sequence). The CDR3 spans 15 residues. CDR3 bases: TGTGCCAGCAGCGGGAGTTGGGGGGCGTCAGATACGCAGTATTTT. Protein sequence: CASSGSWGASDTQYF. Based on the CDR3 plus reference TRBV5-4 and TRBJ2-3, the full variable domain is ETGVTQSPTHLIKTRGQQVTLRCSSQSGHNTVSWYQQALGQGPQFIFQYYREEENGRGNFPPRFSGLQFPNYSSELNVNALELDDSALYLCASSGSWGASDTQYFGPGTRLTVL.

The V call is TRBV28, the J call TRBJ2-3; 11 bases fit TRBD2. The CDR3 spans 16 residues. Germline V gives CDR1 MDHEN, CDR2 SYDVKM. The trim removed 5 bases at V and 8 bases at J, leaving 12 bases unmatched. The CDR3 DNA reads TGTGCCAGCAGTCCCTTAGCGGGGGGGCCCCTCGGTACGCAGTATTTT. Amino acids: CASSPLAGGPLGTQYF.